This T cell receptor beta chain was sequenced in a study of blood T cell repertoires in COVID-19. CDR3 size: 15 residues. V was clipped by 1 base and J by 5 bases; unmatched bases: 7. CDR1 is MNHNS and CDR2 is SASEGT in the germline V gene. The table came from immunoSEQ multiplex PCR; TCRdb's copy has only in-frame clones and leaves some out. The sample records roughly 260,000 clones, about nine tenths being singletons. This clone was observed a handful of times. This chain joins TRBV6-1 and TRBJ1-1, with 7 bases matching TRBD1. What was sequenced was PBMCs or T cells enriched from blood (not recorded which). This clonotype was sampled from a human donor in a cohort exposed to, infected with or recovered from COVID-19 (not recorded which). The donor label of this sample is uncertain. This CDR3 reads CASSEEEGAGTEAFF. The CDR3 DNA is TGTGCCAGCAGTGAAGAGGAGGGGGCGGGGACTGAAGCTTTCTTT.